This T cell receptor beta chain was captured by sequencing in a study of cytomegalovirus exposure and HLA in healthy donors (dated by TCRdb to about 2017). A note on the overall study: In an earlier analysis of 450 to 750 of the donors, about 270 Gb of sequence data and approximately 120 million unique TCR beta sequences from 180 million or so T cells were reported. An earlier analysis of several hundred of the donors used high-throughput TCR beta sequencing to judge whether each TCR beta V gene segment behaved as functional or pseudogenic. Alongside the repertoire data, information on donor age, sex, ethnicity and CMV serostatus was compiled. A later genetic analysis took genome-wide SNP genotypes for about 65% of the roughly 670 donors and used that subset as a discovery cohort. Because of strong linkage in the cohort, roughly five DR-DQ haplotypes were treated as single units for association and clustering. A separate validation cohort of 100 to 150 different subjects was used in addition to the 666-subject first cohort. All discovery cohort repertoires had been generated on a single sequencing platform. To study patterns of TCR occurrence, a later analysis re-analyzed previously published TCR beta repertoires from 666 donors and added high-resolution HLA genotyping. HLA typing covered class I and class II loci at four-digit resolution. The study aimed to test whether cataloging public T cell receptors could reveal signatures of past pathogen exposure. Among a few hundred genotyped donors of the cohort, an average of around 240,000 unique TCR beta nucleotide sequences were sequenced per donor, roughly 18% of them non-productive. To predict cytomegalovirus infection status, the study combined high-throughput TCR immunosequencing, statistical association of individual TCRs with disease status, and machine learning. Typing coverage varied by locus: roughly 620-640 donors for A, B, C, DRB1 and DQB1; roughly 520 for DQA1; around 610 for DPA1; under 490 for DPB1. Rather than drawing on any new phenotypic data, the later analysis identified candidate immune exposures from TCR beta sequences and the way those sequences occurred across donors. The study used immunosequencing to profile the T cell repertoires of approximately 690 subjects and linked those repertoires to cytomegalovirus serostatus. An early release covering roughly 640 HLA-typed donors comprised about 320 gigabases of sequencing data and 65 million to 100 million unique TCR sequences. The genetic ancestry cluster associated with self-reported Caucasian donors included 81% of the roughly 400 genotyped donors.

What the work shows at the level of the full study, not this receptor alone: A later genetic analysis associated a missense DCLRE1C variant with V-gene and J-gene trimming of TCR beta chains, and an independent cohort replicated the association. Only TCR beta chains were sequenced in this cohort, and the absence of alpha or paired-chain data limited detectable features. Compared with equally common non-associated chains, HLA-associated TCR beta chains in a later analysis were more clonally expanded and had lower generation probabilities. Because HLA typing was missing for some donors at each locus, association tests included only the typed subset. A later analysis found that TCR association rates varied across HLA loci, with DRB1 alleles showing the most associated TCRs and HLA-C alleles the fewest. Approximately 16 rarely observed V segments, including chromosome 9 orphons, were excluded from the earlier analysis of almost 600 of the donors because counts were too low. Strong co-occurrence of HLA alleles, especially DR and DQ, made assigning TCR associations to individual alleles difficult. Most TCR sequences were observed very rarely across donors, whereas some public TCRs were present in many individuals. A cluster of highly shared sequence variants was judged likely to be a technical artifact of the sequencing pipeline. CMV serostatus was the only immune exposure information available for the cohort. Sequencing depth was assumed to be roughly uniform across donors in the presence/absence analyses, though that assumption may not hold. The study listed 164 TCR beta chains as associated with cytomegalovirus. It was suggested by the authors that the approach could potentially be generalized to other disease states and immunological phenotypes. Correlated functional status among segregating V segments might reflect linkage disequilibrium, but an unknown experimental factor could not be ruled out. In a later analysis, some 18,000 TCR beta sequences were associated with specific HLA alleles at a false discovery rate of 0.05. A further reported finding was that TCR beta sequences accurately predicted the HLA-A and HLA-B alleles for most subjects in the first cohort. Compared with the approximately 670-donor mean, donors in an Asian-associated ancestry cluster had fewer N-insertions in productive TCRs, according to a later genetic analysis. Broadly in line with IMGT annotations, most TCR beta V segments showed up in productive rearrangements about 87% or about 30% of the time in an earlier analysis of 450 to 750 of the donors. A later analysis reported that several top co-occurrence clusters appeared linked to parvovirus B19, influenza, CMV and Epstein-Barr virus. The 87-base-pair reads could not distinguish some IMGT-functional V segments, including TRBV6-2 and TRBV6-3, so those segments were excluded. Three of the identified cytomegalovirus-associated TCR beta chains were confirmed in vitro to be specific for cytomegalovirus antigens. Cytomegalovirus status was reported to be diagnosed by the classifier with high specificity and sensitivity in both the original and validation cohorts. A later analysis found that most CMV-associated TCR beta chains appeared HLA-restricted, with HLA associations seemingly driven largely by CMV exposure.

V loses 5 bases of germline sequence and J loses 1 base, and the interval between the two ends is 10 bases. CDR3 length: 14 amino acids, cysteine to phenylalanine. Only the CDR3 part of the read is kept: 42 bases, read in frame from the first base. Sequences SNHLY (CDR1) and FYNNEI (CDR2) are obtained from the germline V gene. The cohort consisted of 650 to 850 healthy bone marrow donors. At the time of sampling, all cohort members were nominally healthy, though unrecorded immune exposures were likely present. The donor was CMV seronegative and was included in the group of under 450 seronegative cohort members. A peripheral blood sample was provided by each donor, and peripheral blood mononuclear cells were used for TCR beta sequencing. Genomic DNA was extracted from the blood cell samples with the Qiagen DNeasy Blood Extraction Kit. The library was produced with the immunoSEQ multiplex PCR assay. For the multiplex PCR, a mixture combining 60 forward primers for TCR Vbeta segments and 13 reverse primers for TCR Jbeta segments was used. The CDR3 region of rearranged TCR beta genes was amplified from genomic DNA with a multiplex PCR assay. The amplified TCR beta libraries were sequenced on the Illumina HiSeq System as 87-base-pair reads. For the original study's pipeline: A later analysis counted 65 million to 90 million unique TCR beta chains across the 666 repertoires, and some 11 million of these chains were shared by at least two donors. To remove PCR and sequencing errors, raw reads were error-corrected and collapsed into unique sequences using a nearest-neighbor algorithm that merged closely related sequences. To assign V, D and J gene segments, CDR3 sequences were aligned to IMGT reference sequences. For a sequence to be retained, a match of at least six nucleotides was required to both a V gene segment and a J gene segment. Rearrangements were classified as productive when the CDR3 lacked stop codons and remained in frame with V and J, and all other rearrangements were classified as non-productive. CDR3 was defined by IMGT convention, running from the second conserved V-encoded cysteine to the conserved J-encoded phenylalanine. In an earlier analysis of more than 550 of the donors, sequences lacking an unambiguous match to a single V gene segment were excluded. In an earlier analysis of about 590 of the donors, a V segment was called functional when productive rearrangements were above 56.7%, and segregating when the standard deviation between donors exceeded 5%. To diagnose cytomegalovirus status from the catalog of TCR beta chain sequences, a statistical classification framework was built. In a later analysis, V and J genes were assigned by comparing TCR nucleotide sequences against IMGT/GENE-DB human TR gene sequences. Using the TCRdist pipeline, a later analysis assigned CDR3 sequences along with most-parsimonious VDJ recombination scenarios. A later analysis defined each TCR beta chain by its CDR3 amino acid sequence plus V-gene family, and excluded reads lacking a unique V-gene family. In a later analysis, 450 to 600 highly shared, low-generation-probability nucleotide sequences were removed to address suspected cross-contamination and a sequencing artifact. A later analysis calculated a clonal expansion index for each public chain from normalized within-repertoire ranks of inferred template counts. In a later analysis, generation probabilities were computed with a VDJ recombination model fitted to out-of-frame rearrangements, and the resulting probabilities were checked against IGoR. Hypergeometric tests were used in a later analysis to score TCR-TCR, TCR-HLA and TCR-CMV co-occurrence, with a repertoire-size bias correction applied to the TCR pairs. False discovery rates were estimated in a later analysis by permuting HLA or CMV assignments 20 times. A later analysis grouped co-occurring TCRs with DBSCAN, adding TCRdist sequence similarity when clustering within HLA-allele-positive subsets. For co-occurrence clustering, repertoires with fewer than 30,000 or more than 120,000 public chains were excluded, along with roughly five repertoires with anomalous nucleotide sharing. In its TCRdb copy, this immuneACCESS table keeps in-frame sequences only and misses some clones. Where compared with another copy, unresolved V genes explain less than half of these, and the others have no known cause. The V and J calls and the clone size are those of that table, but D and trimming were determined from the DNA. The sample yields about 170,000 clones; 75% to 90% were counted once. Of the sample, about 2% is held by the ten largest clones.

With respect to this clone: The antigen it binds to is not known. Base quality data are lacking; no much larger clone is found one base away.

This sequence uses TRBV2 and TRBJ2-3; a tentative D call is TRBD1 (6 bases match). The clonotype was recovered from a male donor in good health and CMV-seronegative. Sequenced input: PBMCs. The nucleotides are TGTGCCAGCAGTCAGGACAGACGCACAGATACGCAGTATTTT. This gives the protein CASSQDRRTDTQYF.